Listed below are T cell receptor beta chains from one sample, sequenced in a study of technical replicates of blood from several donors. Method: immunoSEQ multiplex PCR; TCRdb's copy keeps in-frame clones and lacks some. The sample includes tens of thousands of clones, 85% to 90% of them seen just once. Source material: PBMCs. The receptors were gathered from a human donor in good health. Some clones in this sample may be carry-over from other donors' samples. Each CDR3 is given with its conserved first and last residue. D genes are given only for firm matches. Only some rows state a clone size, as once, few, many or a class for expanded clones.

j_call: TRBJ2-3; clone_size: -; d_call: TRBD1; v_call: TRBV7-9; cdr3_nt: TGTGCCAGCAGCCACCGGGACAGAGTCACAGATACGCAGTATTTT; cdr3_aa: CASSHRDRVTDTQYF
j_call: TRBJ2-2; clone_size: -; d_call: TRBD1; v_call: TRBV6-1; cdr3_nt: TGTGCCAGCGATTGGACAGGGGTGACCGGGGAGCTGTTTTTT; cdr3_aa: CASDWTGVTGELFF
j_call: TRBJ1-5; clone_size: -; d_call: -; v_call: TRBV5-6; cdr3_nt: TGTGCCAGCAGCTTGACAGGGTATAGCAATCAGCCCCAGCATTTT; cdr3_aa: CASSLTGYSNQPQHF
j_call: TRBJ1-1; clone_size: -; d_call: -; v_call: TRBV18; cdr3_nt: TGTGCCAGCTCACCAACTGGTAACACTGAAGCTTTCTTT; cdr3_aa: CASSPTGNTEAFF
j_call: TRBJ2-7; clone_size: -; d_call: TRBD2; v_call: TRBV27; cdr3_nt: TGTGCCAGCAGTCCGCGGGAGACCTACGAGCAGTACTTC; cdr3_aa: CASSPRETYEQYF
j_call: TRBJ2-2; clone_size: -; d_call: -; v_call: TRBV5-4; cdr3_nt: TGTGCCAGCAGCTTGTACCGGCCACGGGGCACCGGGGAGCTGTTTTTT; cdr3_aa: CASSLYRPRGTGELFF
j_call: TRBJ1-2; clone_size: -; d_call: TRBD1; v_call: TRBV7-8; cdr3_nt: TGTGCCAGCAGCCCAAACCGGACAGGGTGGGGCTACACCTTC; cdr3_aa: CASSPNRTGWGYTF
j_call: TRBJ1-3; clone_size: -; d_call: -; v_call: TRBV5-1; cdr3_nt: TGCGCCAGCAGCTTGTACGCGGGATTCGGAAACACCATATATTTT; cdr3_aa: CASSLYAGFGNTIYF
j_call: TRBJ1-1; clone_size: -; d_call: TRBD1; v_call: TRBV9; cdr3_nt: TGTGCCAGCAGCGTAGCTGGCAGGGGGGCCACTGAAGCTTTCTTT; cdr3_aa: CASSVAGRGATEAFF
j_call: TRBJ2-1; clone_size: -; d_call: -; v_call: TRBV5-1; cdr3_nt: TGCGCCAGCAGCTCTTCAGTACCGGAGCAGTTCTTC; cdr3_aa: CASSSSVPEQFF
j_call: TRBJ1-2; clone_size: -; d_call: TRBD1; v_call: TRBV4-3; cdr3_nt: TGCGCCAGCAGCCACCCCGGACAGGGCTATGGCTACACCTTC; cdr3_aa: CASSHPGQGYGYTF
j_call: TRBJ1-1; clone_size: large; d_call: -; v_call: TRBV5-1; cdr3_nt: TGCGCCAGCAGCCTGGGGGGCGGTTACACTGAAGCTTTCTTT; cdr3_aa: CASSLGGGYTEAFF
j_call: TRBJ2-7; clone_size: -; d_call: TRBD2; v_call: TRBV10-3; cdr3_nt: TGTGCCGGCGGGGGGAACTCCTACGAGCAGTACTTC; cdr3_aa: CAGGGNSYEQYF
j_call: TRBJ2-3; clone_size: -; d_call: -; v_call: TRBV20-1; cdr3_nt: TGCAGTGCTATACGTGGAGAGTCACGGTATTTT; cdr3_aa: CSAIRGESRYF
j_call: TRBJ2-5; clone_size: -; d_call: TRBD2; v_call: TRBV30; cdr3_nt: TGTGCCTGGAGTGTATGGCTAGCGGGAGGGGTAAAAGAGACCCAGTACTTC; cdr3_aa: CAWSVWLAGGVKETQYF
j_call: TRBJ2-7; clone_size: -; d_call: TRBD2; v_call: TRBV7-2; cdr3_nt: TGTGCCAGCAGCTTCGGCGGGAGTAGTTACGAGCAGTACTTC; cdr3_aa: CASSFGGSSYEQYF
j_call: TRBJ1-2; clone_size: -; d_call: -; v_call: TRBV21-1; cdr3_nt: TGTGCCCACGACTTAGGTGTTTGGATCGCCTATGGCTACACCTTC; cdr3_aa: CAHDLGVWIAYGYTF
j_call: TRBJ2-7; clone_size: once; d_call: TRBD2; v_call: TRBV19; cdr3_nt: TGTGCCAGTAGGTGGACGGGGGGAATAGCCCAGTCGGTAAGCTCCTACGAGCAGTACTTC; cdr3_aa: CASRWTGGIAQSVSSYEQYF
j_call: TRBJ2-1; clone_size: once; d_call: TRBD2; v_call: TRBV7-2; cdr3_nt: TGTGCCAGCACCCCGGGACTAGCTGAATTCAATGAGCAGTTCTTC; cdr3_aa: CASTPGLAEFNEQFF
j_call: TRBJ1-1; clone_size: -; d_call: -; v_call: TRBV28; cdr3_nt: TGTGCCAGCGGTGAGAGGTCGAAAAACACTGAAGCTTTCTTT; cdr3_aa: CASGERSKNTEAFF
j_call: TRBJ2-7; clone_size: -; d_call: -; v_call: TRBV6-6; cdr3_nt: TGTGCCAGCAGGAGGGGGGGAGGCTACCCAGAGCAGTACTTC; cdr3_aa: CASRRGGGYPEQYF
j_call: TRBJ2-3; clone_size: -; d_call: TRBD2; v_call: TRBV9; cdr3_nt: TGTGCCAGCAGCGTAATGCCTAGCGGAGCAGATACGCAGTATTTT; cdr3_aa: CASSVMPSGADTQYF
j_call: TRBJ1-3; clone_size: -; d_call: TRBD1; v_call: TRBV18; cdr3_nt: TGTGCCAGCTCGCAAACGACAGGGCCTGGAAACACCATATATTTT; cdr3_aa: CASSQTTGPGNTIYF
j_call: TRBJ1-6; clone_size: -; d_call: -; v_call: TRBV5-1; cdr3_nt: TGCGCCAGCAGGTCTGGGACTCAGCAAAGTTATAATTCACCCCTCCACTTT; cdr3_aa: CASRSGTQQSYNSPLHF
j_call: TRBJ1-1; clone_size: medium-sized; d_call: -; v_call: TRBV13; cdr3_nt: TGTGCCAGCAGCTTAGAAGGAGAGGCAACGGGGGAGGAGGCTTTCTTT; cdr3_aa: CASSLEGEATGEEAFF
j_call: TRBJ2-2; clone_size: -; d_call: TRBD1; v_call: TRBV5-1; cdr3_nt: TGCGCCAGCAGCTTTGGGCGCCGGGACAGGGGTTACACCGGGGAGCTGTTTTTT; cdr3_aa: CASSFGRRDRGYTGELFF
j_call: TRBJ2-3; clone_size: -; d_call: TRBD1; v_call: TRBV18; cdr3_nt: TGTGCCAGCTCAACACAGGGGAGCACAGATACGCAGTATTTT; cdr3_aa: CASSTQGSTDTQYF
j_call: TRBJ2-1; clone_size: -; d_call: -; v_call: TRBV7-6; cdr3_nt: TGTGCCAGCAGCCCCCGCCCGGCCGGGACTAATGAGCAGTTCTTC; cdr3_aa: CASSPRPAGTNEQFF